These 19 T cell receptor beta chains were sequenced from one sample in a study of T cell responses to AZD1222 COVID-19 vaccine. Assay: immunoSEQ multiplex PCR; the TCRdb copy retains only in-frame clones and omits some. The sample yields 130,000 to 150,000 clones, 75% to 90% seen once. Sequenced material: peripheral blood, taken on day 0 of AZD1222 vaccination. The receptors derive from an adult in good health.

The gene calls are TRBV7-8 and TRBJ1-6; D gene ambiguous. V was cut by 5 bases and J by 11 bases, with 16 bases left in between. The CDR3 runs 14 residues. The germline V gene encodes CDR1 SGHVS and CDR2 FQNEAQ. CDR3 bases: TGTGCCAGCAGCGGCATGGGAAGCAGGCCACCCCTCCACTTT. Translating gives CASSGMGSRPPLHF.

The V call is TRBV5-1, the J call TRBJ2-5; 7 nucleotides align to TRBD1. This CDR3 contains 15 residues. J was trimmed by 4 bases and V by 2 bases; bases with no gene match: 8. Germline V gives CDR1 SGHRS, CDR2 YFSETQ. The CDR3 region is CASSFTGVSRETQYF. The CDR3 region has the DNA TGCGCCAGCAGCTTTACAGGGGTTTCCAGAGAGACCCAGTACTTC.

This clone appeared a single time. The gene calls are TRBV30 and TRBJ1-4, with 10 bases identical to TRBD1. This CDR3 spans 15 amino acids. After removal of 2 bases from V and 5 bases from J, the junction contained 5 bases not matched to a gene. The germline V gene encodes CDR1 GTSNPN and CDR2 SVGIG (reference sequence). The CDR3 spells CAWSPGTGENEKLFF. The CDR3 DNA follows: TGTGCCTGGAGTCCTGGGACAGGGGAGAATGAAAAACTGTTTTTT.

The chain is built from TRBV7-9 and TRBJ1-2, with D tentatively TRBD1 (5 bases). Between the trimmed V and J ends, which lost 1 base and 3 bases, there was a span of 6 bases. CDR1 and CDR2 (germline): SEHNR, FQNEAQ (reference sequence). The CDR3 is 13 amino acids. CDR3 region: CASSLGGDYGYTF. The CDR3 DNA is TGTGCCAGCAGCTTAGGGGGGGACTATGGCTACACCTTC.

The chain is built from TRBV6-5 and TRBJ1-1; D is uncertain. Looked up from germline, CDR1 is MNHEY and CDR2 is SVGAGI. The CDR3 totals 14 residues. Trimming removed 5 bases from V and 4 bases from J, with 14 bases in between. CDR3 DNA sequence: TGTGCCAGCAGTCTCCGGGGTGGTAGCACTGAAGCTTTCTTT. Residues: CASSLRGGSTEAFF.

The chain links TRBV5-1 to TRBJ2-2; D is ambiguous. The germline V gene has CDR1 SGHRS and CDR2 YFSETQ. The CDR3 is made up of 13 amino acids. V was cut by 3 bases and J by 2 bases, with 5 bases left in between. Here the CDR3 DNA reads TGCGCCAGCAGCTCCCAAAACACCGGGGAGCTGTTTTTT. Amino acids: CASSSQNTGELFF.

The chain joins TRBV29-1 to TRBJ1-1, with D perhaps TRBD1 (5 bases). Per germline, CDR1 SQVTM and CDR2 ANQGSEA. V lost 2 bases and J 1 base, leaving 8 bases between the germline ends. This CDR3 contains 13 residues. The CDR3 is CSVESGGNTEAFF. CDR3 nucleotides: TGCAGCGTTGAATCGGGGGGGAACACTGAAGCTTTCTTT.

Here the CDR3 reads CASSPKGGTATSYNSPLHF. As DNA, the CDR3 is TGTGCCAGCTCACCAAAGGGAGGGACAGCGACTTCCTATAATTCACCCCTCCACTTT. The chain couples TRBV18 to TRBJ1-6; 7 bases line up with TRBD1. The V gene end was trimmed by 2 bases and the J gene end by 1 base; junction bases not matched to a gene: 11. Germline lookup yields CDR1 KGHSH and CDR2 LQKENI. The CDR3 runs to 19 residues.

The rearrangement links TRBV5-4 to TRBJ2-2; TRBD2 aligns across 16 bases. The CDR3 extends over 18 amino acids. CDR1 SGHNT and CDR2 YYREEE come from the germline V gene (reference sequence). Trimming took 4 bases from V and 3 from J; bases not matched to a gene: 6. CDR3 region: CASSPGTSGGADTGELFF. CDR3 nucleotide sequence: TGTGCCAGCAGCCCTGGGACTAGCGGGGGGGCGGACACCGGGGAGCTGTTTTTT.

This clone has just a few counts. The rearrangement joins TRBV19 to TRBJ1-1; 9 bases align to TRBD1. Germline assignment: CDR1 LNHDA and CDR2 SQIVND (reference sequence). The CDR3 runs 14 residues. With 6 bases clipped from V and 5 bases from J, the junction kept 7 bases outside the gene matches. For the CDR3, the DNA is TGTGCCAGTAGAGGGACAGGGCGGGTGACTGAAGCTTTCTTT. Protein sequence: CASRGTGRVTEAFF.

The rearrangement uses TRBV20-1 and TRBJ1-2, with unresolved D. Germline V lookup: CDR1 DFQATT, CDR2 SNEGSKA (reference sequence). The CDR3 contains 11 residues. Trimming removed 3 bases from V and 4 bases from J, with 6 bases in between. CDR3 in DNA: TGCAGTGCTAGGTCCACCTATGGCTACACCTTC. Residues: CSARSTYGYTF.

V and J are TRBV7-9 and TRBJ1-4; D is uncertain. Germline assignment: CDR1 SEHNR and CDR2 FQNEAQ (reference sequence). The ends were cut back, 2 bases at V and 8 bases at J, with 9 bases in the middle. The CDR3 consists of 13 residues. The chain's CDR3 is CASSLIGKEKLFF. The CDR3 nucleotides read TGTGCCAGCAGCTTAATCGGAAAGGAAAAACTGTTTTTT.

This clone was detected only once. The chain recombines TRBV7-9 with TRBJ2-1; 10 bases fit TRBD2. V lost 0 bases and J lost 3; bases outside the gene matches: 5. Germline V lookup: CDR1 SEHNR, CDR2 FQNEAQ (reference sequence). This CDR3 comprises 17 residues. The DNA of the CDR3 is TGTGCCAGCAGCTTAGCCCTAGCGGGAGTCTTCTACAATGAGCAGTTCTTC. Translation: CASSLALAGVFYNEQFF. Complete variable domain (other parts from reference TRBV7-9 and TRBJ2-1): DTGVSQNPRHKITKRGQNVTFRCDPISEHNRLYWYRQTLGQGPEFLTYFQNEAQLEKSRLLSDRFSAERPKGSFSTLEIQRTEQGDSAMYLCASSLALAGVFYNEQFFGPGTRLTVL.

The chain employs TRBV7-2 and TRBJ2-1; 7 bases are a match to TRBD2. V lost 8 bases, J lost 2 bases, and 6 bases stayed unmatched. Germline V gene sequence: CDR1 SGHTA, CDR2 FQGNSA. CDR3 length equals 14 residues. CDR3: CASERGTPYNEQFF. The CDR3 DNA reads TGTGCCAGCGAGCGGGGTACTCCCTACAATGAGCAGTTCTTC.

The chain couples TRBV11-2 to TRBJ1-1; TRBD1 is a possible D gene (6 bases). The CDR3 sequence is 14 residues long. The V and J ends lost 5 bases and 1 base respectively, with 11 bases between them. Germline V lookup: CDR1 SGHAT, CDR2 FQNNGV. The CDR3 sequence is CASSVGQSNTEAFF. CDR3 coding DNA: TGTGCCAGCAGCGTTGGACAGTCGAACACTGAAGCTTTCTTT.

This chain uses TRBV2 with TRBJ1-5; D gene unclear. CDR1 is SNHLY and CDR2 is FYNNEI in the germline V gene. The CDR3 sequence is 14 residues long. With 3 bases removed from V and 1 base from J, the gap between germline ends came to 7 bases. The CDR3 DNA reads TGTGCCAGCAGTGACCGGACCAGCAATCAGCCCCAGCATTTT. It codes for CASSDRTSNQPQHF.

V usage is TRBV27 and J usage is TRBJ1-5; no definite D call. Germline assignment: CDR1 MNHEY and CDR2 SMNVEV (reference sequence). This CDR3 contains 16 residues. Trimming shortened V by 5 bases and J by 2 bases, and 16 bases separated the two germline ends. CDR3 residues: CASSEMTGIGNQPQHF. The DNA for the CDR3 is TGTGCCAGCAGTGAAATGACGGGGATAGGCAATCAGCCCCAGCATTTT.

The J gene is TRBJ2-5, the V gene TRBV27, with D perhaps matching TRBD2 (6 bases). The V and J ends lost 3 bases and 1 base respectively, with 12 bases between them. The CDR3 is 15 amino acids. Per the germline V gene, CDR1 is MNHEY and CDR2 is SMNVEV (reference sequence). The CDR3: CASSFGGLPQETQYF. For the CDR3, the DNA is TGTGCCAGCAGTTTTGGGGGACTCCCCCAAGAGACCCAGTACTTC.

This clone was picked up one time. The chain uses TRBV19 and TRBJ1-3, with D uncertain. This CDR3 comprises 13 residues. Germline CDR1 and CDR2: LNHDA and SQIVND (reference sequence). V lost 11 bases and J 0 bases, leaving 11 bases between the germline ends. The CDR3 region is CAGSASSGNTIYF. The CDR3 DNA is TGTGCCGGATCGGCCAGCTCTGGAAACACCATATATTTT.